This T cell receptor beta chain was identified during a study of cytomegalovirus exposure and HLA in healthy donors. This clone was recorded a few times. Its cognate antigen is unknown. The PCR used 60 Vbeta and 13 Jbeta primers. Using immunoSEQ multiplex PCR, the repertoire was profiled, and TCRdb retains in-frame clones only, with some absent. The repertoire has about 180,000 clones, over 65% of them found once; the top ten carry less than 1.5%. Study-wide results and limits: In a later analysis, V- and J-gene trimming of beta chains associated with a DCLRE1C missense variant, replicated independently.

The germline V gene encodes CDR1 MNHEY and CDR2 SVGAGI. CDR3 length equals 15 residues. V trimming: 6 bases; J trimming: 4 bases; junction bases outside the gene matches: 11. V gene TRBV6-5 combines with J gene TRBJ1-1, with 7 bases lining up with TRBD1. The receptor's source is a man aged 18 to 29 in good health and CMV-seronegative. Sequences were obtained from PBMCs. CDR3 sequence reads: CASRRPQGMTTEAFF. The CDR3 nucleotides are TGTGCCAGCAGAAGACCACAGGGGATGACCACTGAAGCTTTCTTT.